This T cell receptor (beta chain) appears in the sequencing data of a study of shared clonotypes between healthy human individuals. Study-level results: Among donors, the sharing of clonotypes was expected to be influenced by sequencing depth.

Profiling relied on immunoSEQ multiplex PCR, and the TCRdb table lists in-frame clones only, not all of them. The table includes around 480,000 clones, over 75% detected once. This clone was recorded only once. Antigen: not known. Healthy HIV-negative adults with no recent acute infections or vaccinations were recruited as donors. V dropped 4 bases and J dropped 1 base, with 11 bases sitting between them. This CDR3 comprises 15 residues. Germline-derived CDR1 and CDR2 are SGHTA and FQGTGA. The source of this sequence is a woman between 40 and 55 years old in good health. Some clones in this sample may be carry-over from other donors' samples. Sample: PBMCs. The V and J genes are TRBV7-3 and TRBJ2-1; possibly TRBD1 for D (6 bases). The CDR3 nucleotides are TGTGCCAGCAGCTCAAAAGGGACATCCTACAATGAGCAGTTCTTC. It specifies CASSSKGTSYNEQFF.